The 6 T cell receptor beta chains listed next were all sequenced from one sample in a study of blood T cell repertoires in COVID-19. Sequencing was performed with immunoSEQ multiplex PCR; in TCRdb, only in-frame clones are kept and a portion is missing. The data contain about 350,000 clones, roughly 84% of them seen just once; the ten biggest clones take up about 2.7%. Sequencing was done on a sample of PBMCs or T cells enriched from blood (not recorded which). The source of these receptors is a woman between 25 and 40 years old who had recovered from COVID-19.

The CDR3 DNA reads TGTGCCAGCAGTATATCGACTAGCGGGACATCCTACAATGAGCAGTTCTTC. Its translation is CASSISTSGTSYNEQFF. The chain combines TRBV28 with TRBJ2-1, with 11 bases aligning to TRBD2. V shed 5 bases and J 1 base; nucleotides not matched to a gene: 7. The CDR3 covers 17 residues. Germline V gene data show CDR1 as MDHEN and CDR2 as SYDVKM.

V usage is TRBV14 and J usage is TRBJ2-2; D might be TRBD2 (7 bases). V was trimmed by 7 bases and J by 3 bases, leaving 18 bases between them. CDR3 length: 16 residues. CDR1 SGHDN and CDR2 FVKESK come from the germline V gene. For the CDR3, the DNA is TGTGCCAGCACCCCCACCCGGGGGGCTTACACCGGGGAGCTGTTTTTT. Protein sequence: CASTPTRGAYTGELFF.

CDR3 nucleotide sequence: TGCGCCAGCAGCTACTTAGGAGGCTATGACTCCATGAACACTGAAGCTTTCTTT. It yields the protein CASSYLGGYDSMNTEAFF. V is TRBV5-1 and J is TRBJ1-1; the D is unclear. Trimming took 3 bases from V and 0 from J, leaving 21 bases between them. Germline V lookup: CDR1 SGHRS, CDR2 YFSETQ. CDR3 length: 18 residues.

V gene TRBV6-5 combines with J gene TRBJ2-7; possibly TRBD2 for D (6 bases). Trimming cost V 5 bases and J 6 bases, with 20 bases left between them. The CDR3 covers 15 residues. Germline V gene lookup returns CDR1 MNHEY and CDR2 SVGAGI. CDR3 sequence (DNA): TGTGCCAGCAGTCCCGTCGGGGGAGGTTCCGTCGAGCAGTACTTC. Translating gives CASSPVGGGSVEQYF.

This clone was detected a few times. As DNA, the CDR3 is TGTGCCAGCAGCTTAGGACGGGGGGGCCTATCCTACAATGAGCAGTTCTTC. It yields the protein CASSLGRGGLSYNEQFF. This chain connects TRBV11-3 to TRBJ2-1; TRBD2 agrees at 8 bases. The germline V gene has CDR1 SGHNT and CDR2 YENEEA. J was trimmed by 1 base and V by 1 base; bases with no gene match: 6. This CDR3 comprises 17 residues.

The rearrangement joins TRBV11-1 to TRBJ2-2; a weak D match, TRBD1 (6 bases). The CDR3 length is 14 residues. The V end lost 5 bases, the J end lost 5 bases, and 12 bases lay between the germline ends. Germline assignment: CDR1 SGHAT and CDR2 FQDESV (reference sequence). CDR3 sequence: CASSITGSTGELFF. Written as DNA, the CDR3 is TGTGCCAGCAGCATAACAGGGAGTACCGGGGAGCTGTTTTTT.